The 31 T cell receptor beta chains listed next were all sequenced from one sample in a study of CD8+ T cells in alopecia areata. Following extraction, RNA underwent reverse transcription to cDNA, which served as the sequencing template. Method: immunoSEQ multiplex PCR; TCRdb's copy keeps in-frame clones and lacks some. Of 110,000 to 150,000 clones in the sample, less than 65% are singletons; the top ten hold roughly a third. The sequencing input was CD8+ T cells sorted from blood. Every receptor here comes from a human donor in good health.

This rearrangement joins TRBV6-6 to TRBJ2-2; possible D gene TRBD1, 5 bases. Trimming took 7 bases from V and 3 from J, leaving 12 bases between them. CDR3 length equals 14 residues. Germline lookup yields CDR1 MNHNY and CDR2 SVGAGI (reference sequence). The CDR3 is CASKQDTDTGELFF. Written as DNA, the CDR3 is TGTGCCAGCAAGCAGGACACCGACACCGGGGAGCTGTTTTTT.

The chain combines TRBV29-1 with TRBJ1-2, with D unresolved. Trimming took off 3 bases at V and 8 bases at J, with 13 bases between the two ends. Germline lookup yields CDR1 SQVTM and CDR2 ANQGSEA. CDR3 size: 12 residues. This chain's CDR3 is CSVETRKGGYTF. The CDR3, as DNA: TGCAGCGTTGAGACCAGGAAGGGCGGCTACACCTTC.

The rearrangement links TRBV27 to TRBJ2-5; the D is unclear. V lost 3 bases and J 7 bases, leaving 12 bases between the germline ends. The CDR3 has 13 residues. Germline CDR1 is MNHEY and CDR2 is SMNVEV (reference sequence). CDR3 DNA sequence: TGTGCCAGCAGTTTTTCCCAATCCGGGACCCAGTACTTC. This encodes CASSFSQSGTQYF.

This clone was seen a few times. The gene calls are TRBV6-4 and TRBJ2-1; D gene ambiguous. V lost 0 bases to trimming and J lost 12 bases, with 12 bases between them. Germline V lookup: CDR1 MRHNA, CDR2 SNTAGT. The CDR3 is 13 amino acids. CDR3 protein: CASSDSAGAGQFF. For the CDR3, the DNA is TGTGCCAGCAGTGACTCAGCCGGAGCTGGGCAGTTCTTC.

The chain employs TRBV5-1 and TRBJ2-7; D call uncertain. Germline assignment: CDR1 SGHRS and CDR2 YFSETQ. Trimming removed 3 bases from V and 3 bases from J, with 10 bases in between. The CDR3 is made up of 13 amino acids. Here the CDR3 DNA reads TGCGCCAGCAGCTCCACGTCACTCTACGAGCAGTACTTC. Its translation is CASSSTSLYEQYF.

This clone was seen more than once but under ten times. A much bigger clone sits one base away, suggesting this may be a read error. This chain links TRBV5-4 with TRBJ2-5; D is uncertain. V was cut by 2 bases and J by 1 base, with 0 bases left in between. The CDR3 is made up of 11 amino acids. CDR1 and CDR2 (germline): SGHNT, YYREEE (reference sequence). The CDR3 sequence: CASSFQETQYF. The CDR3 region has the DNA TGTGCCAGCAGCTTCCAAGAGACCCAGTACTTC.

In its sample, this clone was seen a few times. The CDR3 reads CSVEEVLNEQFF. CDR3 nucleotide sequence: TGCAGCGTTGAAGAGGTTCTCAATGAGCAGTTCTTC. V gene TRBV29-1 combines with J gene TRBJ2-1; no definite D call. Trimming left V 0 bases short and J 6 bases short, with 6 bases between. This CDR3 region has 12 residues. CDR1 is SQVTM and CDR2 is ANQGSEA in the germline V gene.

This clone was picked up a small number of times. The V gene is TRBV27, the J gene TRBJ2-5; D is possibly TRBD2 (5 bases). Germline CDR1 and CDR2: MNHEY and SMNVEV (reference sequence). CDR3 length equals 12 residues. V was cut by 6 bases and J by 5 bases, with 10 bases left in between. CDR3 sequence (DNA): TGTGCCAGCAGGGGAGTGGGGGAGACCCAGTACTTC. Translating it yields CASRGVGETQYF.

This clone was observed at least ten times. This sequence joins TRBV5-5 and TRBJ1-1, with a tentative D call TRBD1 (6 bases). The germline V gene has CDR1 SGHKS and CDR2 YYEKEE (reference sequence). The CDR3 is 14 amino acids. Trimming left V 2 bases short and J 5 bases short, with 13 bases between. In nucleotides, the CDR3 is TGTGCCAGCAGCTTAATACAGGGAGGTACTGAAGCTTTCTTT. It translates to CASSLIQGGTEAFF.

Only a few counts were recorded for this clone. J is TRBJ2-7 and V is TRBV9; no clear D gene. The CDR3 consists of 12 residues. Germline CDR1 reads SGDLS; CDR2 reads YYNGEE. Trimming took off 4 bases at V and 5 bases at J, with 10 bases between the two ends. Written as DNA, the CDR3 is TGTGCCAGCAGCCTAGGACGGGACGAGCAGTACTTC. This encodes CASSLGRDEQYF.

The chain combines TRBV25-1 with TRBJ1-2; D uncertain. Trimming left V 4 bases short and J 7 bases short, with 13 bases between. Germline loops: CDR1 MGHDK, CDR2 SYGVNS. There are 13 residues in the CDR3. The CDR3 bases are TGTGCCAGCAGTGGCAGCGGTCGTTTTGGCTACACCTTC. Translation gives CASSGSGRFGYTF.

The chain links TRBV7-2 to TRBJ1-5, with D perhaps matching TRBD1 (6 bases). V was shortened by 2 bases and J by 7 bases, with 9 bases between the two germline ends. Germline-derived CDR1 and CDR2 are SGHTA and FQGNSA. This CDR3 spans 13 amino acids. The CDR3 DNA reads TGTGCCAGCAGCTTAAACAGGGTCCAGCCCCAGCATTTT. Protein product: CASSLNRVQPQHF.

The chain joins TRBV5-1 to TRBJ2-7, with 7 bases fitting TRBD1. V gave up 0 bases and J gave up 7 bases; unmatched junction bases: 4. Germline CDR1 reads SGHRS; CDR2 reads YFSETQ. The CDR3 is 13 amino acids. The CDR3 DNA reads as TGCGCCAGCAGCTTGGGACAGGGAGAAGAGCAGTACTTC. Translating gives CASSLGQGEEQYF.

This clone was recorded a few times. This sequence joins TRBV2 and TRBJ2-3; 12 bases fit TRBD2. Germline lookup yields CDR1 SNHLY and CDR2 FYNNEI. The V segment lost 4 bases and the J segment 4 bases; nucleotides outside the gene matches: 3. CDR3 length equals 15 residues. The chain's CDR3 is CASSGLAGDADTQYF. In DNA form, the CDR3 reads TGTGCCAGCAGTGGACTAGCGGGAGATGCAGATACGCAGTATTTT.

This chain links TRBV29-1 with TRBJ2-7; 8 nucleotides align to TRBD1. The CDR3 sequence is 12 residues long. V lost 7 bases and J lost 6; bases outside the gene matches: 8. Germline loops: CDR1 SQVTM, CDR2 ANQGSEA. CDR3 coding DNA: TGCAGCGGACAGGGGTTAACTACCGAGCAGTACTTC. Its protein is CSGQGLTTEQYF.

The chain uses TRBV28 and TRBJ1-5; D perhaps matches TRBD1 (6 bases). There are 14 residues in the CDR3. Trimming cost V 3 bases and J 7 bases, with 13 bases left between them. CDR1 and CDR2 (germline): MDHEN, SYDVKM. CDR3 sequence: CASSFRDISQPQHF. CDR3 bases: TGTGCCAGCAGTTTTCGGGACATCTCCCAGCCCCAGCATTTT.

This clone was detected only a few times. The chain couples TRBV4-1 to TRBJ2-1; D possibly matches TRBD1 or TRBD2 (5 bases each). The CDR3 totals 16 residues. Germline-derived CDR1 and CDR2 are MGHRA and YSYEKL. With 1 base removed from V and 5 bases from J, the gap between germline ends came to 15 bases. The CDR3 sequence is CASSQVFSGRDNEQFF. CDR3 nucleotide sequence: TGCGCCAGCAGCCAAGTGTTTTCGGGACGAGACAATGAGCAGTTCTTC.

The gene calls are TRBV4-1 and TRBJ1-2; 8 bases match TRBD1. V shed 4 bases, J shed 7 bases, and the junction held 8 bases outside the gene matches. CDR1 is MGHRA and CDR2 is YSYEKL in the germline V gene. The CDR3 sequence is 14 residues long. This chain's CDR3 is CASSRRQGRIGYTF. CDR3 nucleotides: TGCGCCAGCAGCCGAAGACAGGGGAGAATTGGCTACACCTTC.

This chain links TRBV4-2 with TRBJ2-1; 7 bases agree with TRBD2. This CDR3 spans 16 amino acids. V was clipped by 5 bases and J by 8 bases; unmatched bases: 15. Germline CDR1 and CDR2: LGHNA and YNFKEQ. The CDR3 is CASSDHGTTLRDEQFF. The DNA of the CDR3 is TGTGCCAGCAGCGACCACGGGACTACTTTAAGGGATGAGCAGTTCTTC.

The V and J genes are TRBV9 and TRBJ2-1, with 10 bases lining up with TRBD2. The ends lost 4 bases at V and 4 bases at J; junction bases unmatched: 5. This CDR3 spans 15 amino acids. Germline loops: CDR1 SGDLS, CDR2 YYNGEE. The CDR3 is CASSPGLADYNEQFF. As DNA, the CDR3 is TGTGCCAGCAGCCCCGGACTAGCGGATTACAATGAGCAGTTCTTC.

This clone was picked up one time. V is TRBV7-6 and J is TRBJ2-2; D assignment may be TRBD1 or TRBD2 (5 bases each). V lost 6 bases, J lost 7 bases, and 21 bases lay in between. This CDR3 region has 16 residues. The germline gives CDR1 SGHVS, CDR2 FNYEAQ. CDR3: CASSPTTPGPDGELFF. The CDR3 nucleotides are TGTGCCAGCAGTCCCACGACCCCGGGGCCCGACGGGGAGCTGTTTTTT.

The chain couples TRBV27 to TRBJ2-1; 9 bases are shared with TRBD2. Trimming took 2 bases from V and 9 from J; bases not matched to a gene: 5. The CDR3 contains 14 residues. Germline CDR1 and CDR2: MNHEY and SMNVEV (reference sequence). CDR3 protein: CASSLAGGPVEQFF. Written as DNA, the CDR3 is TGTGCCAGCAGTTTAGCGGGAGGGCCTGTTGAGCAGTTCTTC.

This clone occurred a few times. The rearrangement joins TRBV5-1 to TRBJ2-7; D not certain. Germline values: CDR1 SGHRS, CDR2 YFSETQ. The CDR3 spans 15 residues. V was pared by 1 base and J by 2 bases, with 13 bases between. The CDR3 DNA follows: TGCGCCAGCAGCTTGACCCGTGGGTTCGCCTACGAGCAGTACTTC. Its protein is CASSLTRGFAYEQYF.

This clone was observed a handful of times. The chain carries TRBV18 and TRBJ1-2; D possibly corresponds to TRBD1 (6 bases). The CDR3 sequence is 12 residues long. From germline, CDR1 is KGHSH and CDR2 LQKENI. V was shortened by 5 bases and J by 6 bases, with 10 bases between the two germline ends. This chain's CDR3 is CASSEQGNGYTF. Written as DNA, the CDR3 is TGTGCCAGCTCAGAACAGGGAAATGGCTACACCTTC.

CDR3 loop: CASSAYPGTSGPLSYEQYF. CDR3 DNA sequence: TGCGCCAGCAGTGCCTATCCCGGGACTAGCGGGCCTCTCTCCTACGAGCAGTACTTC. J is TRBJ2-7 and V is TRBV10-2, with 12 bases that match TRBD2. V lost 4 bases and J lost 0; bases outside the gene matches: 13. Germline lookup yields CDR1 WSHSY and CDR2 SAAADI. The CDR3 extends over 19 amino acids.

The chain recombines TRBV2 with TRBJ2-5, with D maybe TRBD2 (6 bases). Trimming stripped 0 bases from V and 1 base from J, with 12 bases between. This CDR3 is built from 16 residues. Germline V gene sequence: CDR1 SNHLY, CDR2 FYNNEI. CDR3 nucleotide sequence: TGTGCCAGCAGTGAAGCACCGCGGGACTTCCAAGAGACCCAGTACTTC. Translated: CASSEAPRDFQETQYF.

The V call is TRBV7-8, the J call TRBJ2-1; the match to TRBD2 covers 7 bases. CDR3 size: 15 residues. The V and J ends lost 10 bases and 7 bases, in that order; junction bases with no gene match: 16. Germline V gene lookup returns CDR1 SGHVS and CDR2 FQNEAQ. The CDR3 nucleotides are TGTGCCACCACTGGGACGAGGGAGGGCAATAATGAGCAGTTCTTC. It is translated as CATTGTREGNNEQFF.

This rearrangement joins TRBV27 to TRBJ2-1; D is uncertain. Germline V lookup: CDR1 MNHEY, CDR2 SMNVEV (reference sequence). The CDR3 spans 10 residues. The V gene lost 3 bases and the J gene lost 11 bases, with 5 bases spanning the gap. As DNA, the CDR3 is TGTGCCAGCAGTTTCCCCCAGCAGTTCTTC. Translating gives CASSFPQQFF.

The J gene is TRBJ2-1, the V gene TRBV11-2; maybe TRBD2 (5 bases). This CDR3 has 14 amino acids. Per the germline V gene, CDR1 is SGHAT and CDR2 is FQNNGV. Trimming removed 2 bases at V and 2 bases at J, with 7 bases between. CDR3 amino acids: CASSLSGTYNEQFF. DNA of the CDR3: TGTGCCAGCAGCTTATCGGGGACCTACAATGAGCAGTTCTTC.

This clone was detected a few times. The chain couples TRBV5-1 to TRBJ2-5; TRBD2 matches 10 bases. Trimming at V came to 4 bases and at J to 3 bases, leaving 3 bases not matched to a gene. Germline assignment: CDR1 SGHRS and CDR2 YFSETQ. This CDR3 is 14 amino acids long. The CDR3 DNA sequence: TGCGCCAGCAGCAAAAGCGGGAGGGAAGAGACCCAGTACTTC. Translated, it gives CASSKSGREETQYF.

The chain has TRBV27 and TRBJ2-1; 13 nucleotides agree with TRBD2. With V trimmed by 5 bases and J by 8 bases, 18 bases remained unmatched. Germline V CDR1 and CDR2: MNHEY, SMNVEV (reference sequence). This CDR3 has 19 amino acids. CDR3 sequence: CASSPYRPLPTSGRYEQFF. The CDR3 DNA follows: TGTGCCAGCAGTCCCTATCGGCCCCTCCCGACTAGCGGGAGGTATGAGCAGTTCTTC.